Below are 6 T cell receptor beta chains sequenced from a single sample in a study of PD-L1 blockade in urothelial cancer. TCRdb keeps only in-frame clones here, not all; method: immunoSEQ multiplex PCR. The top ten clones hold about 7% of a sample with approximately 32,000 clones, 65% to 90% of them seen once. Time point meaning: pretreatment peripheral blood. The sample was PBMCs, taken around atezolizumab (anti-PD-L1) treatment. Every receptor here comes from a man in his 60s with urothelial cancer.

The CDR3 DNA reads as TGTGCCTGGGGAACGGGGACAGGGGAGCCAGATACGCAGTATTTT. It codes for CAWGTGTGEPDTQYF. This sequence joins TRBV30 and TRBJ2-3; TRBD1 agrees at 10 bases. Germline lookup yields CDR1 GTSNPN and CDR2 SVGIG (reference sequence). V shed 5 bases, J shed 4 bases, and the junction held 9 bases outside the gene matches. CDR3 length: 15 amino acids. The full variable domain, completed using reference TRBV30 and TRBJ2-3, is SQTIHQWPATLVQPVGSPLSLECTVEGTSNPNLYWYRQAAGRGLQLLFYSVGIGQISSEVPQNLSASRPQDRQFILSSKKLLLSDSGFYLCAWGTGTGEPDTQYFGPGTRLTVL.

The V gene is TRBV5-1, the J gene TRBJ2-3; D ambiguous. The CDR3 sequence is 16 residues long. Germline assignment: CDR1 SGHRS and CDR2 YFSETQ. Trimming left V 0 bases short and J 4 bases short, with 15 bases between. Written as DNA, the CDR3 is TGCGCCAGCAGCTTGGCACCCCCCGGTTTCGCAGATACGCAGTATTTT. This translates into CASSLAPPGFADTQYF.

This clone was observed a few times. V usage is TRBV7-3 and J usage is TRBJ2-5; TRBD2 is a possible D gene (5 bases). Germline V gene data show CDR1 as SGHTA and CDR2 as FQGTGA. The length of the CDR3 is 13 residues. Trimming took 5 bases from V and 4 from J, leaving 11 bases between them. CDR3 in DNA: TGTGCCAGCAGCCCCGGGGTGGGAGAGACCCAGTACTTC. It translates to CASSPGVGETQYF.

In DNA form, the CDR3 reads TGTGCCAGCGGGACACAGGGATTGGGTACTGAAGCTTTCTTT. Protein: CASGTQGLGTEAFF. This chain joins TRBV6-1 and TRBJ1-1, with D maybe TRBD1 (6 bases). The CDR3 is 14 amino acids. Germline V gene lookup returns CDR1 MNHNS and CDR2 SASEGT. V lost 8 bases to trimming and J lost 5 bases, with 18 bases between them.

This chain joins TRBV2 and TRBJ2-5, with 7 bases fitting TRBD1. The CDR3 covers 11 residues. Germline V gene data show CDR1 as SNHLY and CDR2 as FYNNEI. V lost 6 bases and J lost 5; bases outside the gene matches: 0. The CDR3 here is CASRDRETQYF. For the CDR3, the DNA is TGTGCCAGCAGGGACAGGGAGACCCAGTACTTC.

The chain has TRBV2 and TRBJ1-3; 8 bases line up with TRBD1. Germline V gene lookup returns CDR1 SNHLY and CDR2 FYNNEI. CDR3 size: 18 residues. Trimming removed 0 bases from V and 0 bases from J; junction bases left unmatched: 7. DNA of the CDR3: TGTGCCAGCAGTGAAGCGCGGACAGGGTACGGCTCTGGAAACACCATATATTTT. Protein: CASSEARTGYGSGNTIYF.